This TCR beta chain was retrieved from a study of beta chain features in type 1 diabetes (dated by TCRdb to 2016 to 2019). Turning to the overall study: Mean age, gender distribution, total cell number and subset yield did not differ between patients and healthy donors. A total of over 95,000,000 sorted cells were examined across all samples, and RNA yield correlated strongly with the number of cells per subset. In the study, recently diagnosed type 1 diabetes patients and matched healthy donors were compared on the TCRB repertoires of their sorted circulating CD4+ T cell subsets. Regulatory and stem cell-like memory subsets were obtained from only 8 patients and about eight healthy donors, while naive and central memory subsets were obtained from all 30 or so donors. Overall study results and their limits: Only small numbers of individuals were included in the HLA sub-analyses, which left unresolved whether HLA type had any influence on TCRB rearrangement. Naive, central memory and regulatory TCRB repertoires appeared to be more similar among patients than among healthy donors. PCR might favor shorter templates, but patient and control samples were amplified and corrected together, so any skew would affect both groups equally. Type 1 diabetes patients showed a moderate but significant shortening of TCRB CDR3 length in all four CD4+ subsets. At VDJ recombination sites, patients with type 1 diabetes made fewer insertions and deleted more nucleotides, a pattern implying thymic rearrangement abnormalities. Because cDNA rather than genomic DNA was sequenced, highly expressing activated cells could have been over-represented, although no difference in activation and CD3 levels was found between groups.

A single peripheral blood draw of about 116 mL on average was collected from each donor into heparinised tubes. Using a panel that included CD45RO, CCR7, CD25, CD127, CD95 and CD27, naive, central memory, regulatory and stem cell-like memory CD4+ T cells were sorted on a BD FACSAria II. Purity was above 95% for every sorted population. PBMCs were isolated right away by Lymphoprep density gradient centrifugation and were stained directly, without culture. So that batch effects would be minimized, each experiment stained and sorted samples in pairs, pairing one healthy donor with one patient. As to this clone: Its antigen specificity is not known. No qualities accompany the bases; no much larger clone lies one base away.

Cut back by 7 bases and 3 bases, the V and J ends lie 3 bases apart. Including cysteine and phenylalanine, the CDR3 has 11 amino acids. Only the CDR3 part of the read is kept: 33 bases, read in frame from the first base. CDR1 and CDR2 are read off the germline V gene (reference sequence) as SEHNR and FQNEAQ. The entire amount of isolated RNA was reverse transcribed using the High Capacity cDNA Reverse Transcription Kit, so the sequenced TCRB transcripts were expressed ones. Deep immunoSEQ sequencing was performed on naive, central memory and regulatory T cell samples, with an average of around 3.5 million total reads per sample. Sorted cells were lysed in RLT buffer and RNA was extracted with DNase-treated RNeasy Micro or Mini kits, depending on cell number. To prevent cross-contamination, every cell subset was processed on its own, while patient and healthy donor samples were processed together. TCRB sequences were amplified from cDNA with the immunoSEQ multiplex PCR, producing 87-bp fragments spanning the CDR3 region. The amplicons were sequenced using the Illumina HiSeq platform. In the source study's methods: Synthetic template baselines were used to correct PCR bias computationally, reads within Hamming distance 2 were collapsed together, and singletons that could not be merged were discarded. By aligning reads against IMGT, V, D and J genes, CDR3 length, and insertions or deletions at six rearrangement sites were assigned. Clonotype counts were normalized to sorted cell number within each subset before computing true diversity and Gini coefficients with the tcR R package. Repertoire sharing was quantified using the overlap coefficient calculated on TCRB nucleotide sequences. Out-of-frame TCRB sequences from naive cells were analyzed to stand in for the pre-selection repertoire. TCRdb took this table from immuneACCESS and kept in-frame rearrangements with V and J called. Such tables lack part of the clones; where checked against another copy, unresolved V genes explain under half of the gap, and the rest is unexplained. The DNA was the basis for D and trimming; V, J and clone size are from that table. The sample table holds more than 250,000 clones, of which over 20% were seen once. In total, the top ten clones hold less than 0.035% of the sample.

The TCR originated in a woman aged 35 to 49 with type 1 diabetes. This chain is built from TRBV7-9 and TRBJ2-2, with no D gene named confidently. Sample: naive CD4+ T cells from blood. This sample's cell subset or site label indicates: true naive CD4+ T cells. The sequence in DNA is TGTGCCAGCACTCACACCGGGGAGCTGTTTTTT. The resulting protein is CASTHTGELFF.